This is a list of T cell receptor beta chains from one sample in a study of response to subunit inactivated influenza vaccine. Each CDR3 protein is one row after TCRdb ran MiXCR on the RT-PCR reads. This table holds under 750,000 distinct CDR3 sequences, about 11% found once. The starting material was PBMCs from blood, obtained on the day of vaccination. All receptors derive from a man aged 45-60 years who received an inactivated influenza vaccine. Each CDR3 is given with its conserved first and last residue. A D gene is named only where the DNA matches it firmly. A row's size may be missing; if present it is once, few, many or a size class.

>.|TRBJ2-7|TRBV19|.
CASSIKIPSWNGEQYF
TGTGCCAGTAGTATAAAGATCCCTTCGTGGAACGGCGAGCAGTACTTC
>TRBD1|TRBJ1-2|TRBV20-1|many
CSARDPQGAGYGYTF
TGCAGTGCTAGAGACCCCCAGGGGGCTGGCTATGGCTACACCTTC
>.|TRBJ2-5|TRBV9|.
CASSPGGGQETQYF
TGTGCCAGCAGCCCAGGGGGGGGTCAAGAGACCCAGTACTTC
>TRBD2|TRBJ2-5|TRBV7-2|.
CASSSTISGGGQETQYF
TGTGCCAGCAGCTCGACCATTAGCGGGGGGGGTCAAGAGACCCAGTACTTC
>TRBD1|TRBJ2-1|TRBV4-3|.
CASSLQLDRGSNEQFF
TGCGCCAGCAGCCTTCAGTTGGACAGGGGATCGAATGAGCAGTTCTTC
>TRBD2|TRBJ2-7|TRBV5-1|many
CASSFSSGSDEQYF
TGCGCCAGCAGCTTTAGTAGCGGGAGTGACGAGCAGTACTTC
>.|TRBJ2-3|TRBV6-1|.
CASSEVIFPSWRVRNTQYF
TGTGCCAGCAGTGAAGTTATCTTTCCTAGCTGGAGGGTCAGGAATACGCAGTATTTT
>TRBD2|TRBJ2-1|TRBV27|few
CASSLSIGGGVYNEQFF
TGTGCCAGCAGTTTATCGATAGGCGGGGGGGTTTACAATGAGCAGTTCTTC
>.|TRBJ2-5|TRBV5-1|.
CASSTGQKGTQYF
TGCGCCAGCAGCACCGGACAAAAAGGGACCCAGTACTTC
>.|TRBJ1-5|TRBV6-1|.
CASKEGINQPQHF
TGTGCCAGCAAGGAGGGGATCAATCAGCCCCAGCATTTT
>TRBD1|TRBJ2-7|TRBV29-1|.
CSVEDRGQGDEQYF
TGCAGCGTTGAAGATCGGGGTCAGGGGGACGAGCAGTACTTC
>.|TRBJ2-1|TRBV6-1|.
CASKTLSTSYNEQFF
TGTGCCAGCAAAACCTTATCCACTTCCTACAATGAGCAGTTCTTC
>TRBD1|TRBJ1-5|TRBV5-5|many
CASRQTDRGDQPQHF
TGTGCCAGCAGACAAACCGACAGGGGCGATCAGCCCCAGCATTTT
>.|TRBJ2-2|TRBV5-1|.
CASSSTPGASTGELFF
TGCGCCAGCAGCTCCACGCCGGGGGCGAGCACCGGGGAGCTGTTTTTT
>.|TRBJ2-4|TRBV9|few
CASSVAPSSKNIQYF
TGTGCCAGCAGCGTAGCCCCATCATCCAAAAACATTCAGTACTTC
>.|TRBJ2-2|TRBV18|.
CASSPRQGTTGELFF
TGTGCCAGCTCACCACGGCAGGGGACGACCGGGGAGCTGTTTTTT
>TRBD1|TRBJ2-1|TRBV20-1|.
CSASWDRGGEQFF
TGCAGTGCTAGCTGGGACAGGGGTGGAGAGCAGTTCTTC
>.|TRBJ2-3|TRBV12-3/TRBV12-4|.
CASSERQTSTDTQYF
TGTGCCAGCAGTGAAAGACAGACGAGCACAGATACGCAGTATTTT
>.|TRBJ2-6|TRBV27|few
CASSLLGWTPGANVLTF
TGTGCCAGCAGTTTATTGGGTTGGACCCCTGGGGCCAACGTCCTGACTTTC
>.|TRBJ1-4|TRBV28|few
CASSLVASNEKLFF
TGTGCCAGCAGTTTGGTTGCAAGTAATGAAAAACTGTTTTTT
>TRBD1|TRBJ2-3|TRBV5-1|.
CASSLGPYRQGLGDTQYF
TGCGCCAGCAGCTTGGGGCCCTATAGACAGGGTTTGGGAGATACGCAGTATTTT
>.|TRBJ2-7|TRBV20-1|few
CSANPGASYEQYF
TGCAGTGCTAACCCGGGGGCCTCCTACGAGCAGTACTTC
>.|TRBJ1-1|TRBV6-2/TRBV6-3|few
CASSYGTPLPNTEAFF
TGTGCCAGCAGTTACGGGACGCCCCTTCCCAACACTGAAGCTTTCTTT
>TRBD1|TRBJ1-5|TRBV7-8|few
CASSLGYRGPRNQPQHF
TGTGCCAGCAGCTTAGGTTACAGGGGGCCTCGGAATCAGCCCCAGCATTTT
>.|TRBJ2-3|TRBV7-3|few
CASSSGKDTQYF
TGTGCCAGCAGCTCTGGGAAAGATACGCAGTATTTT
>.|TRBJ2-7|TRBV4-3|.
CASCQDMWQKEQYF
TGCGCCAGCTGCCAAGATATGTGGCAGAAAGAGCAGTACTTC
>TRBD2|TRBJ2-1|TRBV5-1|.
CASSSAGSSYNEQFF
TGCGCCAGCAGCTCAGCGGGAAGCAGCTACAATGAGCAGTTCTTC
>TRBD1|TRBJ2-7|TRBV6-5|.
CASSYRDRGIRDSGYEQYF
TGTGCCAGCAGTTACAGGGACAGAGGGATCAGGGATTCGGGGTACGAGCAGTACTTC
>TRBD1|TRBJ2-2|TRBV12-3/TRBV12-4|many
CASSRDRLNTGELFF
TGTGCCAGCAGCCGGGACAGGCTTAACACCGGGGAGCTGTTTTTT
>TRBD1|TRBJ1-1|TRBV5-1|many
CASSLTGTGPTEAFF
TGCGCCAGCAGCTTAACCGGGACAGGCCCCACTGAAGCTTTCTTT
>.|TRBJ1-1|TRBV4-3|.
CASSRQIMNTEAFF
TGCGCCAGCAGCCGACAGATCATGAACACTGAAGCTTTCTTT
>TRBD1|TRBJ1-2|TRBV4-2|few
CASSQGTGNYGYTF
TGTGCCAGCAGCCAAGGGACAGGAAACTATGGCTACACCTTC
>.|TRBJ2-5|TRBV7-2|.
CASSPGHLGAQYF
TGTGCCAGCAGCCCGGGACATCTGGGGGCCCAGTACTTC
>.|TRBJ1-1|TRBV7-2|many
CASSSYTGHTEAFF
TGTGCCAGCAGCTCATATACAGGGCACACTGAAGCTTTCTTT
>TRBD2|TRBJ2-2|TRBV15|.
CATRAGSTGELFF
TGTGCCACCAGAGCGGGGAGCACCGGGGAGCTGTTTTTT
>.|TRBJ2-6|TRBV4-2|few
CASSTSLGGAGANVLTF
TGTGCCAGCAGCACGAGCCTGGGGGGCGCTGGGGCCAACGTCCTGACTTTC
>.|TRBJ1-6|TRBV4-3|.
CASKGGVESPLHF
TGCGCCAGCAAGGGGGGGGTGGAATCACCCCTCCACTTT
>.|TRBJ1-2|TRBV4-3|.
CASSQGMSNYGYTF
TGCGCCAGCAGCCAAGGGATGTCTAACTATGGCTACACCTTC
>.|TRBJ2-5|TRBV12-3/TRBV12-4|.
CASTLRGTQETQYF
TGTGCCAGCACATTAAGGGGGACCCAAGAGACCCAGTACTTC
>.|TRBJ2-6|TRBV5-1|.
CASSLNSLSGANVLTF
TGCGCCAGCAGCTTGAACAGCCTCTCTGGGGCCAACGTCCTGACTTTC
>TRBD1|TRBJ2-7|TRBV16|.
CASSQWTGDSYEQYF
TGTGCCAGCAGCCAATGGACAGGGGACTCCTACGAGCAGTACTTC
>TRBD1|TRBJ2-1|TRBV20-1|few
CSASHRGPLKFF
TGCAGTGCTAGCCACAGGGGGCCCTTGAAGTTCTTC
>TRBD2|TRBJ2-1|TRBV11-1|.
CASSLSMLWGAGDNEQFF
TGTGCCAGCAGCTTATCGATGTTGTGGGGCGCGGGGGACAATGAGCAGTTCTTC
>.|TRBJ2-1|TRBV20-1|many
CSASQTVQDEQFF
TGCAGTGCTAGTCAGACGGTCCAGGATGAGCAGTTCTTC
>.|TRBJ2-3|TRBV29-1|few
CSLRLFLSTDTQYF
TGCAGCCTTCGACTCTTTCTGAGCACAGATACGCAGTATTTT
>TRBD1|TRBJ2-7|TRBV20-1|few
CSATGQGPYEQYF
TGCAGTGCAACGGGACAGGGTCCCTACGAGCAGTACTTC
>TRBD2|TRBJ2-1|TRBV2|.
CASSASGRDYNEQFF
TGTGCCAGCAGTGCTAGCGGGAGGGATTACAATGAGCAGTTCTTC
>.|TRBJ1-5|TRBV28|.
CAHYGGSNQPQHF
TGTGCCCATTATGGGGGAAGCAATCAGCCCCAGCATTTT
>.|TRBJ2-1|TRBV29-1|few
CSVDLWNEQFF
TGCAGCGTTGATTTATGGAATGAGCAGTTCTTC